The 5 T cell receptor beta chains presented below share a single source sample, sequenced in a study of blood T cell repertoires in COVID-19. TCRdb's table, derived via immunoSEQ multiplex PCR, lists solely in-frame clones and lacks some. The sample records about 370,000 clones, more than 80% being singletons. Sequenced sample: PBMCs or T cells enriched from blood (not recorded which). Source of these receptors: a man between 18 and 35 years old who had recovered from COVID-19.

This rearrangement joins TRBV10-3 to TRBJ2-6, with D possibly being TRBD1 (6 bases). CDR1 ENHRY and CDR2 SYGVKD come from the germline V gene. This CDR3 spans 16 amino acids. V dropped 6 bases and J dropped 3 bases, with 15 bases sitting between them. This CDR3 is CAISGTSHRGANVLTF. In DNA form, the CDR3 reads TGTGCCATCAGCGGGACATCCCATCGTGGGGCCAACGTCCTGACTTTC.

The chain couples TRBV15 to TRBJ2-3, with TRBD2 matching over 10 bases. The V gene's germline CDR1 is LNHNV and CDR2 YYDKDF (reference sequence). J lost 4 bases, V lost 3 bases, and 4 bases had no gene match. The CDR3 runs 15 residues. This chain's CDR3 is CATSRGTSESDTQYF. The CDR3 nucleotides read TGTGCCACCAGCAGGGGGACTAGCGAGTCAGATACGCAGTATTTT.

The V gene is TRBV3-1 (or the pseudogene TRBV3-2), the J gene TRBJ1-2; D gene ambiguous. The CDR3 runs 17 residues. CDR1 and CDR2 from the germline V gene are LGHDT and YNNKEL (reference sequence). V gave up 0 bases and J gave up 4 bases, with 18 bases separating them. The CDR3 loop reads CASSQDLVIPHGYGYTF. As DNA, the CDR3 is TGTGCCAGCAGCCAAGATTTGGTGATCCCCCACGGCTATGGCTACACCTTC.

The chain recombines TRBV6-5 with TRBJ1-1; D might be TRBD1 (5 bases). Germline lookup yields CDR1 MNHEY and CDR2 SVGAGI. Trimming stripped 0 bases from V and 4 bases from J, with 9 bases between. The CDR3 is 14 amino acids. CDR3 DNA: TGTGCCAGCAGTTACTCGACCGGGGGCACTGAAGCTTTCTTT. This codes for CASSYSTGGTEAFF.

This chain connects TRBV28 to TRBJ1-2; TRBD1 matches 8 bases. This CDR3 is built from 14 residues. V trimming: 5 bases; J trimming: 7 bases; junction bases outside the gene matches: 9. CDR1 and CDR2 (germline): MDHEN, SYDVKM. CDR3 nucleotide sequence: TGTGCCAGCAGTCCCGCGTCAGGGGGCGGTGGCTACACCTTC. Protein sequence: CASSPASGGGGYTF.